This passage covers 13 T cell receptor beta chains from one sample sequenced in a study of T cell responses to AZD1222 COVID-19 vaccine listed by TCRdb under 2021. Libraries were constructed by the immunoSEQ multiplex PCR assay. TCRdb re-hosts the immuneACCESS table, in-frame sequences only. Its copies lack some clones; in the studies checked, an unresolved V gene accounts for under half of them, and the cause for the rest is not known. This sample comprises 90,000 or so clones, roughly 89% of them detected only once. Approximately 5.3% of the sample lies in the top ten. The time point label here, explained by the study, means: about 28 days (+/-7) after the second vaccine dose. The specimen was peripheral blood, collected 28 days after the second AZD1222 dose. These receptors were obtained from an adult who received the AZD1222 COVID-19 vaccine.

This clone was recorded only once. V and J are TRBV12-3 or TRBV12-4 and TRBJ2-7; D is undetermined. Trimming stripped 1 base from V and 2 bases from J, with 3 bases between. The CDR3 covers 12 residues. The CDR3 protein is CASSLGAYEQYV. The CDR3 DNA reads TGTGCCAGCAGTTTAGGGGCCTACGAGCAGTACGTC.

V gene TRBV6-5 combines with J gene TRBJ1-5; TRBD1 agrees at 10 bases. V lost 8 bases and J lost 13; bases outside the gene matches: 8. Germline V gene sequence: CDR1 MNHEY, CDR2 SVGAGI. There are 12 residues in the CDR3. CDR3 DNA sequence: TGTGCCAGCCGGGACAGGGGCCTGAGACAGCATTTT. Its translation: CASRDRGLRQHF.

This sequence joins TRBV20-1 and TRBJ1-5; TRBD1 might be the D (5 bases). Germline values: CDR1 DFQATT, CDR2 SNEGSKA (reference sequence). Deletions cut 3 bases from V and 4 bases from J, with 19 bases between. The CDR3 extends over 16 amino acids. CDR3 coding DNA: TGCAGTGCTAGTGGAGTGGTCAGGGCGAATAATCAGCCCCAGCATTTT. This codes for CSASGVVRANNQPQHF.

The chain employs TRBV11-2 and TRBJ2-7; 7 nucleotides line up with TRBD2. The CDR3 is made up of 14 amino acids. In germline, CDR1 is SGHAT, CDR2 FQNNGV. V lost 2 bases and J lost 2; bases outside the gene matches: 3. CDR3 amino acids: CASSLRDYAYEQYV. The CDR3 region has the DNA TGTGCCAGCAGCTTACGGGACTATGCCTACGAGCAGTACGTC.

The chain employs TRBV27 and TRBJ2-7; TRBD2 is a possible D gene (7 bases). Germline loops: CDR1 MNHEY, CDR2 SMNVEV (reference sequence). The germline V and J ends were trimmed by 6 bases and 4 bases, with 19 bases remaining between them. The CDR3 runs to 15 residues. The CDR3 loop reads CASRQGGGLGYEQYV. CDR3 nucleotides: TGTGCCAGCAGACAGGGCGGGGGACTGGGATACGAGCAGTACGTC.

The chain joins TRBV4-1 to TRBJ2-7; TRBD1 matches at 8 bases. Germline lookup yields CDR1 MGHRA and CDR2 YSYEKL. The trim removed 4 bases at V and 2 bases at J, leaving 10 bases unmatched. This CDR3 is built from 16 residues. CDR3 nucleotides: TGCGCCAGCAGCCGAACCCCCGGGACAGGAACCTACGAGCAGTACTTC. As protein: CASSRTPGTGTYEQYF.

V and J are TRBV19 and TRBJ1-3; the D gene is possibly TRBD1 (6 bases). V was clipped by 8 bases and J by 0 bases, with 17 bases between them. This CDR3 has 16 residues. Germline values: CDR1 LNHDA, CDR2 SQIVND (reference sequence). For the CDR3, the DNA is TGTGCCAGTTTTGGACAGCCGACCCGCTCTGGAAACACCATATATTTT. Protein sequence: CASFGQPTRSGNTIYF.

The V and J genes are TRBV9 and TRBJ2-7, with 7 positions matching TRBD2. Germline V gene data show CDR1 as SGDLS and CDR2 as YYNGEE. This CDR3 comprises 16 residues. Trimming removed 0 bases from V and 2 bases from J; junction bases left unmatched: 8. CDR3: CASSVAGERGTYEQYF. The CDR3 DNA sequence: TGTGCCAGCAGCGTAGCTGGCGAGCGGGGCACCTACGAGCAGTACTTC.

The chain combines TRBV3-1 (or the pseudogene TRBV3-2) with TRBJ2-3, with TRBD2 matching 7 bases. Germline V gene sequence: CDR1 LGHDT, CDR2 YNNKEL (reference sequence). This CDR3 comprises 14 residues. V gave up 5 bases and J gave up 3 bases; unmatched junction bases: 5. DNA of the CDR3: TGTGCCAGCAGCGACGGGACTACTACAGATACGCAGTATTTT. Translation: CASSDGTTTDTQYF.

Here the CDR3 reads CASSSPGGNEQFF. The CDR3 bases are TGTGCCAGCAGTTCGCCAGGGGGCAATGAGCAGTTCTTC. The V and J genes are TRBV27 and TRBJ2-1; 7 bases are shared with TRBD1. This CDR3 has 13 residues. Germline CDR1 MNHEY, CDR2 SMNVEV (reference sequence). V shed 4 bases, J shed 6 bases, and the junction held 3 bases outside the gene matches.

The genes are TRBV4-3 and TRBJ1-4, with TRBD1 matching over 7 bases. The CDR3 runs 14 residues. Germline assignment: CDR1 LGHNA and CDR2 YSLEER. The ends lost 0 bases at V and 8 bases at J; junction bases unmatched: 3. Written as DNA, the CDR3 is TGCGCCAGCAGCCAAGAGAGGGGGCTGGAAAAACTGTTTTTT. Encoded protein: CASSQERGLEKLFF.

The chain recombines TRBV7-9 with TRBJ1-2; 7 bases align to TRBD1. The junction had 9 bases not matched to a gene; V was cut back by 5 bases and J by 6 bases. The CDR3 is made up of 14 amino acids. Germline CDR1 and CDR2: SEHNR and FQNEAQ (reference sequence). The CDR3 sequence: CASSAVQGGDGYTF. DNA of the CDR3: TGTGCCAGCAGCGCAGTCCAGGGGGGTGATGGCTACACCTTC. The whole variable domain, remainder taken from reference TRBV7-9 and TRBJ1-2, is DTGVSQNPRHKITKRGQNVTFRCDPISEHNRLYWYRQTLGQGPEFLTYFQNEAQLEKSRLLSDRFSAERPKGSFSTLEIQRTEQGDSAMYLCASSAVQGGDGYTFGSGTRLTVV.

V is TRBV11-1 and J is TRBJ2-7, with D tentatively TRBD1 or TRBD2 (5 bases each). The V gene lost 0 bases and the J gene lost 5 bases, with 17 bases spanning the gap. Germline V gene sequence: CDR1 SGHAT, CDR2 FQDESV (reference sequence). This CDR3 is 16 amino acids long. The CDR3 DNA sequence: TGTGCCAGCAGCTTAGCAAGCTATGCAGGGACCAACGAGCAGTACTTC. Its protein product is CASSLASYAGTNEQYF.